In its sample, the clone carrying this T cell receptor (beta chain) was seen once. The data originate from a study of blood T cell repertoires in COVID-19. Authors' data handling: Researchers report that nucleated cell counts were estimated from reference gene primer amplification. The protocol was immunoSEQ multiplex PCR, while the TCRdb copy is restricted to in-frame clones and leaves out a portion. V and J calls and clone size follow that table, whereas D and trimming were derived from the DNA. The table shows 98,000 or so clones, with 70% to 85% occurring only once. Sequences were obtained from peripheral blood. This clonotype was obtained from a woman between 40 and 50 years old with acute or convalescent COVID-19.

CDR3 sequence: CASSPTTDTEAFF. As DNA, the CDR3 is TGTGCCAGCTCACCTACGACAGACACTGAAGCTTTCTTT. The chain recombines TRBV18 with TRBJ1-1; D perhaps matches TRBD1 (5 bases). The V gene's germline CDR1 is KGHSH and CDR2 LQKENI. V was shortened by 3 bases and J by 3 bases, with 8 bases between the two germline ends. The CDR3 extends over 13 amino acids. The full variable domain, its missing parts supplied by reference TRBV18 and TRBJ1-1, is NAGVMQNPRHLVRRRGQEARLRCSPMKGHSHVYWYRQLPEEGLKFMVYLQKENIIDESGMPKERFSAEFPKEGPSILRIQQVVRGDSAAYFCASSPTTDTEAFFGQGTRLTVV.